This T cell receptor beta chain was recorded in a study of CD8+ T cells in alopecia areata. Study overall: Patients received oral tofacitinib, 5 to 10 mg twice daily, for moderate-to-severe alopecia areata.

Of note for this clone: Antigen unknown.

Findings of the study overall: Mice showed clearer TCR sharing than patients did, a gap that was possibly HLA-related. Within the top 100, expanded CD8+ clones significantly decreased with tofacitinib, as did scalp clonality.

cDNA prepared by RNA extraction and subsequent reverse transcription served as the template for sequencing. TCRdb's copy holds only in-frame clones and misses some; the assay was immunoSEQ multiplex PCR. The table records over 35,000 clones, just under 95% of them present only once. As to treatment: oral pan-JAK inhibitor, 5-10 mg twice daily. Lesional scalp punch biopsies and peripheral blood came from alopecia areata patients. The V end was cut by 7 bases, the J end by 3 bases, with 6 bases between. This CDR3 has 12 amino acids. Looked up from germline, CDR1 is LNHDA and CDR2 is SQIVND (reference sequence).

The source was CD8+ T cells sorted from blood, collected at week 24, from a patient treated with tofacitinib. This chain uses TRBV19 with TRBJ2-2; unclear D gene. The receptor comes from a human donor with alopecia areata. The CDR3 DNA sequence: TGTGCCAGTATCCCCGACACCGGGGAGCTGTTTTTT. It codes for CASIPDTGELFF.